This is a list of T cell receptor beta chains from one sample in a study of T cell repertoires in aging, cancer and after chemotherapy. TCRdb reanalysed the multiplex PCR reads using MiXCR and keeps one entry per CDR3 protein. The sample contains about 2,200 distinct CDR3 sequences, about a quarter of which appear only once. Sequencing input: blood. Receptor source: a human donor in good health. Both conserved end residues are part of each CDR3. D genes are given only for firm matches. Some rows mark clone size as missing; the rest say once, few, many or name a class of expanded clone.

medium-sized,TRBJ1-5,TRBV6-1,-,TGTGCCAGCACCCGACTTCAGGGCAAAAGCAATCAGCCCCAGCATTTT,CASTRLQGKSNQPQHF
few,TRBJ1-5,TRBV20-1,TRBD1,TGCAGTGCTAGGCCGGGACAGGGCAACAATCAGCCCCAGCATTTT,CSARPGQGNNQPQHF
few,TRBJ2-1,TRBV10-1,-,TGCGCCAGCAGTGAGTCGACGGGGGCGTACAATGAGCAGTTCTTC,CASSESTGAYNEQFF
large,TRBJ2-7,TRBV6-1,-,TGTGCCAGCAGTGTACAACCGGGTGGCTACGAGCAGTACTTC,CASSVQPGGYEQYF
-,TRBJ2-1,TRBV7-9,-,TGTGCCAGCACCCTAACAAAGGGGGGTAACTCCTACAATGAGCAGTTCTTC,CASTLTKGGNSYNEQFF
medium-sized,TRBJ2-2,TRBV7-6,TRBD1,TGTGCCAGCAGCTTTAGCACAGGGGGCATCTCCGGGGAGCTGTTTTTT,CASSFSTGGISGELFF
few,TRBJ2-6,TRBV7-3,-,TGTGCCAGCAGCTTATTAGGGGCCGGGGCCAACGTCCTGACTTTC,CASSLLGAGANVLTF
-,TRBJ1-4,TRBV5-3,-,TGTGCCAGAAGCCGAAGCTATTGGGGGGGAGCTAATGAAAAACTGTTTTTT,CARSRSYWGGANEKLFF
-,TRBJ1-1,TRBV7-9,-,TGTGCCAGCAGCTTAAAGGGGGGCAACACTGAAGCTTTCTTT,CASSLKGGNTEAFF
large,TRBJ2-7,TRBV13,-,TGTGCCAGCAGCTTAGCGTCAGCCTCGGTGGAGCAGTACTTC,CASSLASASVEQYF
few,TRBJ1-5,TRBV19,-,TGTGCCACTGACTCGGGGGGTGGCAATCAGCCCCAGCATTTT,CATDSGGGNQPQHF
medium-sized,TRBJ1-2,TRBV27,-,TGTGCCAGCAGTTTATCAGGGTTTGAGGGCTACACCTTC,CASSLSGFEGYTF
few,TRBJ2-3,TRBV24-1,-,TGTGCCACCAGAGGGGGCGGGGGAAAAGATACGCAGTATTTT,CATRGGGGKDTQYF
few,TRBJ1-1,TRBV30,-,TGTGCCTGGAGGATGGGCCGGACACCGAACACTGAAGCTTTCTTT,CAWRMGRTPNTEAFF
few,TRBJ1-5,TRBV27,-,TGTGCCAGCACCTCCACAGGGAGAGGGAATCAGCCCCAGCATTTT,CASTSTGRGNQPQHF
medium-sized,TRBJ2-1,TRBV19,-,TGTGCCAGTAGTACTGTAGCCGGGGTTCAAAATGAGCAGTTCTTC,CASSTVAGVQNEQFF
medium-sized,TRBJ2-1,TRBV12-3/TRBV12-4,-,TGTGCCAGCAGGCGCGGGCCCGGAGAGCAGTTCTTC,CASRRGPGEQFF
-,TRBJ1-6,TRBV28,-,TGTGCCAGCAGTCCACGTGTTCAACGGGTCTATAATTCACCCCTCCACTTT,CASSPRVQRVYNSPLHF
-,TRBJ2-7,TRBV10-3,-,TGTGCCATCAGTGAGCGCAACTACGAGCAGTACTTC,CAISERNYEQYF
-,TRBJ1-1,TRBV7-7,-,TGTGCTAGCAGCTTAGGTTTACACACTGAAGCTTTCTTT,CASSLGLHTEAFF
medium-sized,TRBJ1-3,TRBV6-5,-,TGTGCCAGCAGTTACGGGGGTGTGGGTAGACAGGTAGCTGGAAACACCATATATTTT,CASSYGGVGRQVAGNTIYF
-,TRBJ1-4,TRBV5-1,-,TGCGCCAGCAGCCCGAAATTCCAGGGAACTAATGAAAAACTGTTTTTT,CASSPKFQGTNEKLFF
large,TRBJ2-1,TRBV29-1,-,TGCACCTTGAGGGAGAAATATGGTGGTGAGCAGTTCTTC,CTLREKYGGEQFF
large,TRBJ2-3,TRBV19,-,TGTGCCAGTAGTATAGGGGGGGCAGACTCAGATACGCAGTATTTT,CASSIGGADSDTQYF
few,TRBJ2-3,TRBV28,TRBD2,TGTGCCAGCAGGGAGCGGGGGGGAAGCACAGATACGCAGTATTTT,CASRERGGSTDTQYF
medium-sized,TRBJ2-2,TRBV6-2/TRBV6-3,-,TGTGCCAGCAGTTTGGGGTTTTACAACACCGGGGAGCTGTTTTTT,CASSLGFYNTGELFF
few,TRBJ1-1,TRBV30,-,TGTGCCTGGAGACCCGGACAGAGCTACATGAACACTGAAGCTTTCTTT,CAWRPGQSYMNTEAFF
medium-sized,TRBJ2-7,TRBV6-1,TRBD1,TGTGCCAGCAGTGAAAGGGGAGGGACAGGGGGCTACGAGCAGTACTTC,CASSERGGTGGYEQYF
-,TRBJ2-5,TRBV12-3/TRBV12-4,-,TGTGCCAGCACCCTAGGCGGAGTCCGCCAAGAGACCCAGTACTTC,CASTLGGVRQETQYF
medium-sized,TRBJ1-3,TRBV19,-,TGTGCCAGTAGTATTGGGCGGACCATTTCTGGAAACACCATATATTTT,CASSIGRTISGNTIYF
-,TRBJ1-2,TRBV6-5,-,TGTGCCAGCAGTTACACAGGAGGGGGCTACACCTTC,CASSYTGGGYTF
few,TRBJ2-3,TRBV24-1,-,TGTGCCACCAGTGCGGGGGGCAGGGGATACACAGATACGCAGTATTTT,CATSAGGRGYTDTQYF
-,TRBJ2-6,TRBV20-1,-,TGCAGTGCCGATGGACAGATCTCTGGGGCCAACGTCCTGACTTTC,CSADGQISGANVLTF
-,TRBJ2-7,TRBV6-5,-,TGTGCCAGCAGTTACGCGGTAGCGCAGTACTTC,CASSYAVAQYF
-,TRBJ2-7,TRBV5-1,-,TGCGCCAGCAGCGGTAGGGCCTACGAGCAGTACTTC,CASSGRAYEQYF